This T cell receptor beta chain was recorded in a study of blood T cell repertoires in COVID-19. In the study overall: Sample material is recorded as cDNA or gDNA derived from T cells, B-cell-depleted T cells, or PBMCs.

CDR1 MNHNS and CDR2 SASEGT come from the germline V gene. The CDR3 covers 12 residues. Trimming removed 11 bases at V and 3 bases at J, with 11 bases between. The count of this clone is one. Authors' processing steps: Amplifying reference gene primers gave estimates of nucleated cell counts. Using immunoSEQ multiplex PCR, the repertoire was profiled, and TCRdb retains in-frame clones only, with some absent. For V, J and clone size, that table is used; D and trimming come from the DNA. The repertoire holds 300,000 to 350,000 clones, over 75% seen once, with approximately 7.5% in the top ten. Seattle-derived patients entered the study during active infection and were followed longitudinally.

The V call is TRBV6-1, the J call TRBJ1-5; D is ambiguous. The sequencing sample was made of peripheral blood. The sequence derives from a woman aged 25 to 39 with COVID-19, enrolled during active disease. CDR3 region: CAGGPFNQPQHF. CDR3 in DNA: TGTGCCGGAGGACCGTTCAATCAGCCCCAGCATTTT.